This T cell receptor beta chain was captured by sequencing in a study of control samples from healthy donors and cancer patients. The method was immunoSEQ multiplex PCR; TCRdb's version includes in-frame clones alone and lacks a portion of them. The ten top clones account for 2.2%, within a sample of fewer than 200,000 clones. The length of the CDR3 is 15 residues. The chain recombines TRBV12-2 with TRBJ2-1; the table gives TRBD2 as D, unverified against the DNA. TRBV12-2 is shown as a pseudogene. The TCR sequence derives from a woman aged 25-40 years in good health. The sample consisted of blood. CDR3 bases: TGTGCAAGTCGTTTCGAGCGGGGTTTCGTTCCTGAGCAGTTCTTC. This gives the protein CASRFERGFVPEQFF.